Sequencing of this T cell receptor (beta chain) was carried out in a study of early T cells in non-severe SARS-CoV-2 infection. About the research overall: Unsorted whole-blood RNA was sequenced in bulk, leaving chains unpaired. Study-wide findings and caveats: Anti-spike CD8 responses were favored by VDJdb matching, which missed private and CD4 specificities.

Unique molecular identifiers (one per individual cDNA molecule) were attached. Via MiXCR, TCRdb re-called the 5' RACE reads, giving one row per CDR3 protein. The sample holds tens of thousands of distinct CDR3 sequences, 15% to 17% seen once. This CDR3 contains 15 residues. In germline, CDR1 is SGHRS, CDR2 YFSETQ. The junction had 5 bases not matched to a gene; V was cut back by 4 bases and J by 3 bases. To note about this clonotype: The antigen is undetermined.

The sequenced sample was whole blood. The receptor was derived from an adult who was a healthcare worker with PCR-confirmed SARS-CoV-2 infection or an uninfected control (not recorded which). The chain links TRBV5-1 to TRBJ1-3; 9 nucleotides line up with TRBD1. CDR3 nucleotides: TGCGCCAGCAGCCCGGAGGACAGGGGTGGAAACACCATATATTTT. Translation gives CASSPEDRGGNTIYF.